This T cell receptor (beta chain) was found in a study of blood T cell repertoires in COVID-19. Study at large: Whether acute or convalescent, the COVID-19 samples came from the United States, Italy and Spain. T cells, B-cell-depleted T cells, or PBMCs provided the cDNA or gDNA that served as material.

Germline V gene sequence: CDR1 SGHTA, CDR2 FQGNSA. CDR3 length equals 14 residues. V was shortened by 1 base and J by 1 base, with 7 bases between the two germline ends. In the original processing: The assay estimated nucleated cells by amplifying reference gene primers. Data came from immunoSEQ multiplex PCR; TCRdb stores just in-frame clones and leaves some out. The V and J calls and clone size are taken from that table; D and trimming were inferred from the DNA. Among 240,000 or so clones listed, 86% were seen once. Sequenced sample: peripheral blood. The receptor comes from a man aged 55-75 years with acute or convalescent COVID-19. V and J are TRBV7-2 and TRBJ1-1; D is unclear. Here the CDR3 reads CASSLGNWNTEAFF. The CDR3 DNA sequence: TGTGCCAGCAGCTTAGGTAATTGGAACACTGAAGCTTTCTTT.